What follows are 18 T cell receptor beta chains derived from one specimen sequenced in a study of OX40 agonist ivuxolimab in advanced cancers. Here immunoSEQ multiplex PCR was the method, and the copy in TCRdb shows in-frame clones only, minus some. This table has approximately 35,000 clones, 74% appearing once. Sequencing was performed on CD4+ or CD8+ T cells sorted from blood, taken in a trial of the OX40 agonist ivuxolimab. All receptors come from an adult with an advanced solid tumor such as melanoma, head and neck, liver or kidney cancer.

The chain employs TRBV21-1 and TRBJ2-5; TRBD2 is taken as the D call from the table, unchecked against the DNA. TRBV21-1 corresponds to a pseudogene. The CDR3 contains 10 residues. The CDR3 nucleotides read TGTGCCAGCAGACCCCCGGGGTGGTACTTC. Residues: CASRPPGWYF.

This clone was counted only a few times. V is TRBV7-9 and J is TRBJ1-1, with 7 bases fitting TRBD1. Losses at the gene ends were 4 bases for V and 1 base for J; bases not matched to a gene: 6. The CDR3 runs to 15 residues. CDR1 is SEHNR, CDR2 FQNEAQ, per germline (reference sequence). CDR3 residues: CASSSRYRGNTEAFF. In DNA, the CDR3 is TGTGCCAGCAGCTCACGATACAGGGGGAACACTGAAGCTTTCTTT.

CDR3 amino acids: CASSLLWEKNTEAFF. The CDR3 DNA follows: TGTGCCAGCAGCTTACTATGGGAGAAGAACACTGAAGCTTTCTTT. The gene calls are TRBV11-2 and TRBJ1-1, with unresolved D. V lost 2 bases to trimming and J lost 1 base, with 11 bases between them. This CDR3 comprises 15 residues. In germline, CDR1 is SGHAT, CDR2 FQNNGV. The variable domain in full, completed from reference TRBV11-2 and TRBJ1-1, reads EAGVAQSPRYKIIEKRQSVAFWCNPISGHATLYWYQQILGQGPKLLIQFQNNGVVDDSQLPKDRFSAERLKGVDSTLKIQPAKLEDSAVYLCASSLLWEKNTEAFFGQGTRLTVV.

V and J are TRBV29-1 and TRBJ2-7, with D perhaps TRBD1 (5 bases). Germline CDR1 is SQVTM and CDR2 is ANQGSEA. V was pared by 5 bases and J by 3 bases, with 14 bases between. The CDR3 extends over 13 amino acids. CDR3 nucleotide sequence: TGCAGCGTTTTAACAGGATTAGGCTACGAGCAGTACTTC. This encodes CSVLTGLGYEQYF.

The V gene is TRBV2, the J gene TRBJ1-2; a possible D gene is TRBD1 (6 bases). CDR1 is SNHLY, CDR2 FYNNEI, per germline. This CDR3 has 15 residues. The V end was cut by 4 bases, the J end by 2 bases, with 14 bases between. CDR3 loop: CASSVGQGKNYGYTF. The CDR3 DNA reads as TGTGCCAGCAGTGTGGGCCAGGGGAAAAACTATGGCTACACCTTC. Variable domain in full (rest from reference TRBV2 and TRBJ1-2): EPEVTQTPSHQVTQMGQEVILRCVPISNHLYFYWYRQILGQKVEFLVSFYNNEISEKSEIFDDQFSVERPDGSNFTLKIRSTKLEDSAMYFCASSVGQGKNYGYTFGSGTRLTVV.

The chain combines TRBV19 with TRBJ1-2; D gene uncertain. Germline-derived CDR1 and CDR2 are LNHDA and SQIVND (reference sequence). The CDR3 has 15 amino acids. Between the trimmed V and J ends, which lost 6 bases and 7 bases, there was a span of 21 bases. CDR3: CASSPRGNLVVGYTF. In DNA form, the CDR3 reads TGTGCCAGTAGCCCCCGGGGAAACTTGGTGGTTGGCTACACCTTC. The full variable domain, rest sourced from reference TRBV19 and TRBJ1-2, is DGGITQSPKYLFRKEGQNVTLSCEQNLNHDAMYWYRQDPGQGLRLIYYSQIVNDFQKGDIAEGYSVSREKKESFPLTVTSAQKNPTAFYLCASSPRGNLVVGYTFGSGTRLTVV.

The rearrangement uses TRBV30 and TRBJ2-2; no clear D. V was pared by 2 bases and J by 0 bases, with 10 bases between. Germline CDR1 reads GTSNPN; CDR2 reads SVGIG (reference sequence). This CDR3 contains 15 residues. This CDR3 is CAWSLGIANTGELFF. The CDR3 DNA sequence: TGTGCCTGGAGTTTAGGCATTGCGAACACCGGGGAGCTGTTTTTT.

The CDR3 loop reads CASSGQKLAGGLRGAQYF. CDR3 nucleotide sequence: TGTGCCAGCAGTGGGCAGAAACTAGCGGGGGGCCTAAGGGGGGCCCAGTACTTC. The V and J genes are TRBV6-1 and TRBJ2-5; 12 bases map to TRBD2. The CDR3 totals 18 residues. The J segment lost 9 bases and the V segment lost 4 bases, leaving 18 bases of the junction unmatched. Germline V CDR1 and CDR2: MNHNS, SASEGT.

Only a few counts were recorded for this clone. This chain uses TRBV7-6 with TRBJ1-6, with TRBD1 matching over 7 bases. Germline V lookup: CDR1 SGHVS, CDR2 FNYEAQ. This CDR3 region has 13 residues. Trimming at V came to 6 bases and at J to 10 bases, leaving 6 bases not matched to a gene. The CDR3 here is CASSNTGASPLHF. CDR3 nucleotides: TGTGCCAGCAGTAATACAGGGGCCTCACCCCTCCACTTT. Full variable domain (outside the CDR3, taken from reference TRBV7-6 and TRBJ1-6): GAGVSQSPRYKVTKRGQDVALRCDPISGHVSLYWYRQALGQGPEFLTYFNYEAQQDKSGLPNDRFSAERPEGSISTLTIQRTEQRDSAMYRCASSNTGASPLHFGNGTRLTVT.

This chain joins TRBV5-1 and TRBJ2-3, with TRBD1 as a possible D gene (6 bases). V lost 2 bases, J lost 3 bases, and 13 bases lay in between. CDR1 is SGHRS and CDR2 is YFSETQ in the germline V gene. This CDR3 has 15 amino acids. The CDR3 DNA sequence: TGCGCCAGCAGCTTCAGGGGAGATGGGACAGATACGCAGTATTTT. Its protein is CASSFRGDGTDTQYF.

J is TRBJ2-7 and V is TRBV6-5; D ambiguous. V was cut by 6 bases and J by 6 bases, with 12 bases left in between. Germline CDR1 and CDR2: MNHEY and SVGAGI. CDR3 size: 12 residues. The DNA of the CDR3 is TGTGCCAGCAGCCCGCAGACGGCCGAGCAGTACTTC. This codes for CASSPQTAEQYF.

The gene calls are TRBV7-8 and TRBJ1-4; no clear D. Germline V gives CDR1 SGHVS, CDR2 FQNEAQ. V was clipped by 4 bases and J by 8 bases, with 20 bases between them. CDR3 length: 16 amino acids. The chain's CDR3 is CASSSYRAPGSEKLFF. The CDR3 nucleotides read TGTGCCAGCAGCTCGTACCGGGCCCCGGGGAGCGAAAAACTGTTTTTT. The full variable domain, rest sourced from reference TRBV7-8 and TRBJ1-4, is GAGVSQSPRYKVAKRGQDVALRCDPISGHVSLFWYQQALGQGPEFLTYFQNEAQLDKSGLPSDRFFAERPEGSVSTLKIQRTQQEDSAVYLCASSSYRAPGSEKLFFGSGTQLSVL.

This clone was counted once. The chain has TRBV13 and TRBJ1-2; D is perhaps TRBD1 (5 bases). The V end lost 6 bases, the J end lost 6 bases, and 14 bases lay between the germline ends. Looked up from germline, CDR1 is PRHDT and CDR2 is FYEKMQ (reference sequence). The CDR3 runs 13 residues. The CDR3 sequence is CASRETVMHGYTF. The CDR3 DNA sequence: TGTGCCAGCAGAGAGACAGTCATGCATGGCTACACCTTC.

This clone was counted a few times. The chain couples TRBV7-2 to TRBJ1-4; 7 bases fit TRBD1. The CDR3 totals 15 residues. Germline values: CDR1 SGHTA, CDR2 FQGNSA. The V gene end was trimmed by 2 bases and the J gene end by 10 bases; junction bases not matched to a gene: 10. The CDR3, as DNA: TGTGCCAGCAGCTTAAAAGGCAGGGGGGCAGGAAAACTGTTTTTT. Translating it yields CASSLKGRGAGKLFF.

This clone was seen a handful of times. The V and J genes are TRBV29-1 and TRBJ2-5; TRBD1 or TRBD2 may be the D gene (5 bases each). V lost 4 bases to trimming and J lost 2 bases, with 11 bases between them. Germline CDR1 reads SQVTM; CDR2 reads ANQGSEA. The CDR3 runs to 13 residues. CDR3 region: CSVGRGLQETQYF. CDR3 sequence (DNA): TGCAGCGTTGGCCGGGGCTTACAAGAGACCCAGTACTTC.

This clone was seen at least ten times. The chain is built from TRBV28 and TRBJ1-2; TRBD1 matches 9 bases. The CDR3 covers 14 residues. The V gene's germline CDR1 is MDHEN and CDR2 SYDVKM. The trim removed 7 bases at V and 8 bases at J, leaving 11 bases unmatched. CDR3 protein: CASTIPGQGYGYTF. DNA of the CDR3: TGTGCCAGCACCATTCCCGGACAGGGGTACGGCTACACCTTC.

The gene calls are TRBV6-5 and TRBJ1-1; D is unresolved. The CDR3 has 12 residues. V was trimmed by 10 bases and J by 1 base, leaving 10 bases between them. Per the germline V gene, CDR1 is MNHEY and CDR2 is SVGAGI. The CDR3 coding sequence is TGTGCCACCCTGACGGGGAACACTGAAGCTTTCTTT. This codes for CATLTGNTEAFF.

The chain carries TRBV7-9 and TRBJ1-1, with D possibly matching TRBD1 (5 bases). Per the germline V gene, CDR1 is SEHNR and CDR2 is FQNEAQ (reference sequence). Trimming removed 1 base at V and 1 base at J, with 13 bases between. There are 16 residues in the CDR3. The CDR3 region has the DNA TGTGCCAGCAGCTTAGGGGGCCCAGCATGGAACACTGAAGCTTTCTTT. Protein: CASSLGGPAWNTEAFF.